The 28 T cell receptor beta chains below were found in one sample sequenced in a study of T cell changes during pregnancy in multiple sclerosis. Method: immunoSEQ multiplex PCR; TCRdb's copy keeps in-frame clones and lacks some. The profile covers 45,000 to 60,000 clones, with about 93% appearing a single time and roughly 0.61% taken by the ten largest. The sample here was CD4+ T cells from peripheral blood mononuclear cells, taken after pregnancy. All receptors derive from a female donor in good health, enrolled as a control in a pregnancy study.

This CDR3 is CASSEGGTGSNGYTF. The CDR3 DNA reads as TGTGCCAGCAGTGAAGGGGGGACAGGGTCTAATGGCTACACCTTC. The gene calls are TRBV6-4 and TRBJ1-2, with TRBD1 identical over 9 bases. J gave up 6 bases and V 3 bases, and 8 bases lay outside the gene matches. Germline loops: CDR1 MRHNA, CDR2 SNTAGT. The CDR3 length is 15 residues.

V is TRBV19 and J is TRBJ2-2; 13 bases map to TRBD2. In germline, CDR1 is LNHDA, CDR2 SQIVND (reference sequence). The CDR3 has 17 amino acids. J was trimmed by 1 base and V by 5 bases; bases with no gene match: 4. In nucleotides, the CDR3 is TGTGCCAGTAGTCCCCGACTAGCGGGAGGGAACACCGGGGAGCTGTTTTTT. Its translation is CASSPRLAGGNTGELFF.

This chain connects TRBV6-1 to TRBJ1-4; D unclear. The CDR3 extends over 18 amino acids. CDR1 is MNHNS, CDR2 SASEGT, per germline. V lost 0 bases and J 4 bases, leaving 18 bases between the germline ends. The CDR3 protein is CASSEALRGSGLNEKLFF. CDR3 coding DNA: TGTGCCAGCAGTGAAGCGCTCCGGGGAAGCGGCCTTAATGAAAAACTGTTTTTT.

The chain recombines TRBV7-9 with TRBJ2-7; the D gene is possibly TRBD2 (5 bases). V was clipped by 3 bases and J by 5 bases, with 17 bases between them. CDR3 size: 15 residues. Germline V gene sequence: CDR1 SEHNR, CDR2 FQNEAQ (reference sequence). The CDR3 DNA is TGTGCCAGCAGCTTTACGGGGAGTGTGGCTAACGAGCAGTACTTC. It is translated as CASSFTGSVANEQYF. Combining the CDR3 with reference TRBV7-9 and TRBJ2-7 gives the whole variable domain DTGVSQNPRHKITKRGQNVTFRCDPISEHNRLYWYRQTLGQGPEFLTYFQNEAQLEKSRLLSDRFSAERPKGSFSTLEIQRTEQGDSAMYLCASSFTGSVANEQYFGPGTRLTVT.

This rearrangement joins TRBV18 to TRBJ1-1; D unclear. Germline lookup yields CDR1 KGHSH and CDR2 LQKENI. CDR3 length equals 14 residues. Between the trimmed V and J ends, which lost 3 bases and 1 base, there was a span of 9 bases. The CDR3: CASSPQVGNTEAFF. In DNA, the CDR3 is TGTGCCAGCTCACCCCAGGTAGGGAACACTGAAGCTTTCTTT.

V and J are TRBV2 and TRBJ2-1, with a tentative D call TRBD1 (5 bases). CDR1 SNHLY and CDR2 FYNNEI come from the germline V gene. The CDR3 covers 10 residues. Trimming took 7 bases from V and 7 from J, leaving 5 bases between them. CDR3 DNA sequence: TGTGCCAGCAAGGGGAATGAGCAGTTCTTC. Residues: CASKGNEQFF.

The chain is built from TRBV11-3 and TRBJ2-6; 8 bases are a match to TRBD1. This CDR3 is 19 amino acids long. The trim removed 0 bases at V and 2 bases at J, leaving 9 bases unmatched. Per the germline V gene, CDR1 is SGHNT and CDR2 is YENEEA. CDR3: CASSLDQMGTGAGANVLTF. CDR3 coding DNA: TGTGCCAGCAGCTTAGATCAAATGGGGACAGGAGCTGGGGCCAACGTCCTGACTTTC.

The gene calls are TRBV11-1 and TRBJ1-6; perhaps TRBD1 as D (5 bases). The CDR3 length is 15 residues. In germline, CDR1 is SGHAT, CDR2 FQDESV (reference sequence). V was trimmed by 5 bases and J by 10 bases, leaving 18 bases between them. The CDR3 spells CASSALGQGQSPLHF. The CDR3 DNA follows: TGTGCCAGCAGCGCCTTGGGGCAGGGCCAATCACCCCTCCACTTT.

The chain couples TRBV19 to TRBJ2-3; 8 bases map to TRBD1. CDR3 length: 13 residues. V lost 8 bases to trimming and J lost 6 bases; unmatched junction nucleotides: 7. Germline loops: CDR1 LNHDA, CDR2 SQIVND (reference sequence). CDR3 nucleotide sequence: TGTGCCAGTGGGGCAGGGGGCATGGATACGCAGTATTTT. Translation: CASGAGGMDTQYF.

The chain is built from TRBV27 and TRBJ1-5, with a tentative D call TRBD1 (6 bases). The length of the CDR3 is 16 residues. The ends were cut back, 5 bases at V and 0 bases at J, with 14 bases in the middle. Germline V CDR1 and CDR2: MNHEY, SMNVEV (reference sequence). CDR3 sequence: CASSPSQGFSNQPQHF. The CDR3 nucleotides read TGTGCCAGCAGTCCCTCACAGGGCTTTAGCAATCAGCCCCAGCATTTT.

CDR3 nucleotide sequence: TGTGCCACCAGCAGAGGATACAGGGAGCCACCGCCCTACGAGCAGTACTTC. This gives the protein CATSRGYREPPPYEQYF. The chain combines TRBV15 with TRBJ2-7; perhaps TRBD1 as D (6 bases). The germline V gene has CDR1 LNHNV and CDR2 YYDKDF (reference sequence). V gave up 1 base and J gave up 2 bases, with 18 bases separating them. The CDR3 extends over 17 amino acids.

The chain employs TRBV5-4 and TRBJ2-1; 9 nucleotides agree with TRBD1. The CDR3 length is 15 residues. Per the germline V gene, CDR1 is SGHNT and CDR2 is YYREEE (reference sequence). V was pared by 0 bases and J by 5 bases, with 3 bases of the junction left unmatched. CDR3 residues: CASSLGGTGNNEQFF. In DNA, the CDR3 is TGTGCCAGCAGCTTGGGGGGGACAGGGAACAATGAGCAGTTCTTC.

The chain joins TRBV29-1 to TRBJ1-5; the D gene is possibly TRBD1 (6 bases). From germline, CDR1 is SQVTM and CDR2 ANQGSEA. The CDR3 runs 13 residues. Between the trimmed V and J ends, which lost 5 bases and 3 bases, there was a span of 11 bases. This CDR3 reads CSVSGQLNQPQHF. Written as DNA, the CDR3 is TGCAGCGTTTCCGGACAGCTCAATCAGCCCCAGCATTTT.

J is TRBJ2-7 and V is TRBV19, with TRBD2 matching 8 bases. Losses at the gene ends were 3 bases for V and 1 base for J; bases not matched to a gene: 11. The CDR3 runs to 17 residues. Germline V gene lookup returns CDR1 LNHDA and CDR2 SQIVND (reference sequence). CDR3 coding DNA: TGTGCCAGTAGTATTGGGTTCGGGAGGGACGGGTCCTACGAGCAGTACTTC. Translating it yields CASSIGFGRDGSYEQYF. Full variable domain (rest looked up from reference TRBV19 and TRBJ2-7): DGGITQSPKYLFRKEGQNVTLSCEQNLNHDAMYWYRQDPGQGLRLIYYSQIVNDFQKGDIAEGYSVSREKKESFPLTVTSAQKNPTAFYLCASSIGFGRDGSYEQYFGPGTRLTVT.

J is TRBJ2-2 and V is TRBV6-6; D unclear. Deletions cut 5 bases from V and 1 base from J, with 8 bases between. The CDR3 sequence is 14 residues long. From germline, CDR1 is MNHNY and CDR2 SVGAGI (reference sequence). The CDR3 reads CASSLPRNTGELFF. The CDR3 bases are TGTGCCAGCAGTCTTCCTAGGAACACCGGGGAGCTGTTTTTT.

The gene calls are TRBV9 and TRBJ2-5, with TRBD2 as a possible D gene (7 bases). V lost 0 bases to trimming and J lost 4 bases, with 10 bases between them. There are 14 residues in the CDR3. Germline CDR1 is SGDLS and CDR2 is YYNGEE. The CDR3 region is CASSVEGGAETQYF. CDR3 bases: TGTGCCAGCAGCGTAGAGGGGGGGGCAGAGACCCAGTACTTC.

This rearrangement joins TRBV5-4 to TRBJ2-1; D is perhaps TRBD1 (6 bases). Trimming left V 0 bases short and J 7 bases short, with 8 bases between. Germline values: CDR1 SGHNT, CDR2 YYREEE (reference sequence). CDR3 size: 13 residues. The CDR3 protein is CASSLGGTNEQFF. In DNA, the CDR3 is TGTGCCAGCAGCTTGGGAGGGACAAATGAGCAGTTCTTC.

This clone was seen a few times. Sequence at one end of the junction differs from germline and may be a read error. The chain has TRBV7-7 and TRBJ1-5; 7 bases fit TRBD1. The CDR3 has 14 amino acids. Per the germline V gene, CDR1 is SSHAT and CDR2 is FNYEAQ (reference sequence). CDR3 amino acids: CASRETGSNQPQHF. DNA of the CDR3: TGTGCTAGCAGGGAGACAGGGAGCAATCAGCCCCAGCATTTT.

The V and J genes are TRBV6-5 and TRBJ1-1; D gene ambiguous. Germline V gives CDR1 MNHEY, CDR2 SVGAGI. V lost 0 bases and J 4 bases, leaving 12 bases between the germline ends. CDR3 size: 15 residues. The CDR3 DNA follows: TGTGCCAGCAGTTACTCGACTTCCAACCCCACTGAAGCTTTCTTT. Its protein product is CASSYSTSNPTEAFF.

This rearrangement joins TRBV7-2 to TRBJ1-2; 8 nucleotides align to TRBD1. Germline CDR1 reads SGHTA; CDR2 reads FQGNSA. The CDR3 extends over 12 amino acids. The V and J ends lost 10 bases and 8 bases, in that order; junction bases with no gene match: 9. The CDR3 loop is CAKDRVIGGYTF. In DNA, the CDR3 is TGTGCCAAGGACAGGGTAATCGGGGGCTACACCTTC.

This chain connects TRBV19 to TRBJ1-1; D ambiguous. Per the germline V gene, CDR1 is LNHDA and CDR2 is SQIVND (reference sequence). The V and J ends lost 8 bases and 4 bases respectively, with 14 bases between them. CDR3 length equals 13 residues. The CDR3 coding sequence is TGTGCCAGTCAAGAAGGGAGAGGCACTGAAGCTTTCTTT. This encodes CASQEGRGTEAFF.

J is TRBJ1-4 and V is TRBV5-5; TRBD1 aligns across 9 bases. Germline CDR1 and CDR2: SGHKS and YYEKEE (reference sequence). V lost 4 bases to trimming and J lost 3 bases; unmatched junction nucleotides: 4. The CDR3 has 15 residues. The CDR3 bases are TGTGCCAGCAGCGGGGACAGGGCTCCTAATGAAAAACTGTTTTTT. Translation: CASSGDRAPNEKLFF.

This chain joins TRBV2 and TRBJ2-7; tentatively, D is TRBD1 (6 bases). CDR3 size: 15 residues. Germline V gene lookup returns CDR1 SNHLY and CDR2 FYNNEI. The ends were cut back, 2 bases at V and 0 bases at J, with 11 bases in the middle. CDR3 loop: CASSEQTGTSYEQYF. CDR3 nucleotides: TGTGCCAGCAGTGAACAAACAGGGACCTCCTACGAGCAGTACTTC.

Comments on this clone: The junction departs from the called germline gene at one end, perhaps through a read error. The CDR3: CASRPESGTGELFF. The CDR3 DNA reads TGTGCTAGCAGGCCTGAATCGGGGACCGGGGAGCTGTTTTTT. The chain couples TRBV7-7 to TRBJ2-2; D is possibly TRBD2 (5 bases). The CDR3 is 14 amino acids. The germline V gene has CDR1 SSHAT and CDR2 FNYEAQ (reference sequence).

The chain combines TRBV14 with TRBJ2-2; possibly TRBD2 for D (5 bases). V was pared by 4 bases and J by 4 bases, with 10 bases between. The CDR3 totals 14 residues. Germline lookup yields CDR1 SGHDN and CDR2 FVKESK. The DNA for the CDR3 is TGTGCCAGCAGCCCCTATGCGGGCACCGGGGAGCTGTTTTTT. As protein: CASSPYAGTGELFF.

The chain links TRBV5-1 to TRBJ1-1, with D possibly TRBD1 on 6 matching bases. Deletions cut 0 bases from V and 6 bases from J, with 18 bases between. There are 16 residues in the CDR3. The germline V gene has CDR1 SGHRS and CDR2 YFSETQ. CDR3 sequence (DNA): TGCGCCAGCAGCTTGGTAACCGGGACAATCAATCCTGAAGCTTTCTTT. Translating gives CASSLVTGTINPEAFF. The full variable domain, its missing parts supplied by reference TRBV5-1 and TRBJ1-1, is KAGVTQTPRYLIKTRGQQVTLSCSPISGHRSVSWYQQTPGQGLQFLFEYFSETQRNKGNFPGRFSGRQFSNSRSEMNVSTLELGDSALYLCASSLVTGTINPEAFFGQGTRLTVV.

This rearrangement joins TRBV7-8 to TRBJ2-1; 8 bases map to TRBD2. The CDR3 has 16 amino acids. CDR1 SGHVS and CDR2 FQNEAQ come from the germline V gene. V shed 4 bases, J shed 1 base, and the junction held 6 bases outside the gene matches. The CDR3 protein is CASSSVAGSSYNEQFF. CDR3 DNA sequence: TGTGCCAGCAGCTCGGTAGCGGGGAGTTCCTACAATGAGCAGTTCTTC.

The CDR3 here is CASSLGSQETQYF. CDR3 DNA: TGCGCCAGCAGCTTGGGCAGTCAGGAGACCCAGTACTTC. J is TRBJ2-5 and V is TRBV5-1; D not certain. V dropped 0 bases and J dropped 5 bases, with 8 bases sitting between them. In germline, CDR1 is SGHRS, CDR2 YFSETQ. The CDR3 is 13 residues long. Looking up the rest from reference TRBV5-1 and TRBJ2-5 gives the full variable domain: KAGVTQTPRYLIKTRGQQVTLSCSPISGHRSVSWYQQTPGQGLQFLFEYFSETQRNKGNFPGRFSGRQFSNSRSEMNVSTLELGDSALYLCASSLGSQETQYFGPGTRLLVL.